The T cell receptor (beta chain) described here comes from a study of CD8+ T cells in alopecia areata. This clone was detected only a few times. The identical CDR3 is also encoded by other nucleotide sequences in the sample. Germline lookup yields CDR1 SEHNR and CDR2 FQNEAQ (reference sequence). The CDR3 runs 11 residues. V was shortened by 5 bases and J by 3 bases, with 4 bases between the two germline ends. Following RNA extraction, reverse transcription yielded cDNA that acted as the sequencing template. TCRdb keeps only in-frame clones here, not all; method: immunoSEQ multiplex PCR. This table holds roughly 150,000 clones, about 53% found once.

The rearrangement uses TRBV7-9 and TRBJ1-2, with D uncertain. The sample here was CD8+ T cells sorted from blood, taken at week 0. This sequence was found in a human donor with alopecia areata. CDR3 nucleotide sequence: TGTGCCAGCAGCCAAGACTATGGCTACACCTTC. Amino acid sequence: CASSQDYGYTF.